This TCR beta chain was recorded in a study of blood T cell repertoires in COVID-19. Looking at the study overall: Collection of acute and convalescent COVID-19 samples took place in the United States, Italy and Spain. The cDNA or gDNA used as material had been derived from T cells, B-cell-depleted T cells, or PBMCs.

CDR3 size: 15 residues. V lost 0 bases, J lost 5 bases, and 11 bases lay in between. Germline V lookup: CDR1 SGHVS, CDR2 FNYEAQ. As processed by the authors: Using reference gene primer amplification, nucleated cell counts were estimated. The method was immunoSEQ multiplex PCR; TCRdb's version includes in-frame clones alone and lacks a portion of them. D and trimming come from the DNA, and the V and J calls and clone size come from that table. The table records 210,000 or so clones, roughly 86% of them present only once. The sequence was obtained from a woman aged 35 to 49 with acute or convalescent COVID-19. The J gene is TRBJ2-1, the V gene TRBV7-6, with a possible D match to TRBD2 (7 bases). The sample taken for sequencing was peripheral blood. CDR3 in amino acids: CASSLAGGANNEQFF. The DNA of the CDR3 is TGTGCCAGCAGCTTAGCGGGGGGGGCCAACAATGAGCAGTTCTTC.